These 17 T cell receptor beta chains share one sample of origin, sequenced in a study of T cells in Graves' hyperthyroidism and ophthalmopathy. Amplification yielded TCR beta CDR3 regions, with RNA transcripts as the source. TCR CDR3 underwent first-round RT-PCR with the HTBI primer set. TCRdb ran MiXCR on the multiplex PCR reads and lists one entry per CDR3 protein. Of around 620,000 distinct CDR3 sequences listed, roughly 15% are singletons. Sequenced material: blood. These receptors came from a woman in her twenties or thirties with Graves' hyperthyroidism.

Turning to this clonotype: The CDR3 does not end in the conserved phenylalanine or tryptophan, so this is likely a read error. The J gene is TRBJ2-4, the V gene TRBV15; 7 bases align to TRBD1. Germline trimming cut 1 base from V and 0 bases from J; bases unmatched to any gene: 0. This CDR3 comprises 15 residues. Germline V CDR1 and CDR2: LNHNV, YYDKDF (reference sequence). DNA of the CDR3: TGTGCCACCAGCAGAGGACAGGGAGCCAAAAACATTCAGTACATC. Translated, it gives CATSRGQGAKNIQYI.

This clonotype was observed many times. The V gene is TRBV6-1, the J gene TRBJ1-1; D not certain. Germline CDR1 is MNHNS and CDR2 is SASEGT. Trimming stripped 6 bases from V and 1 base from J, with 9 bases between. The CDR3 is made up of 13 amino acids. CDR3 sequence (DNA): TGTGCCAGCAGGGAGGGTCCGAACACTGAAGCTTTCTTT. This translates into CASREGPNTEAFF.

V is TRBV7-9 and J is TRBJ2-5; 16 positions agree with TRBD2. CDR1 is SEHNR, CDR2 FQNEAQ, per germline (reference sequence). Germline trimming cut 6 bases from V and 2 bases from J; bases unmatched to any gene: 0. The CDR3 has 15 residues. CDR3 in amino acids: CASRGLAGGQETQYF. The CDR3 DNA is TGTGCCAGCAGGGGACTAGCGGGAGGGCAAGAGACCCAGTACTTC.

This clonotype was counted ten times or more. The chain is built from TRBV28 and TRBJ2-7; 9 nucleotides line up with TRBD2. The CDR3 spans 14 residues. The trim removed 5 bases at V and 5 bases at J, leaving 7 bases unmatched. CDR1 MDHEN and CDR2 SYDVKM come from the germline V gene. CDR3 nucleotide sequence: TGTGCCAGCAGTCTTATAGCGGGAGAGAACGAGCAGTACTTC. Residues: CASSLIAGENEQYF.

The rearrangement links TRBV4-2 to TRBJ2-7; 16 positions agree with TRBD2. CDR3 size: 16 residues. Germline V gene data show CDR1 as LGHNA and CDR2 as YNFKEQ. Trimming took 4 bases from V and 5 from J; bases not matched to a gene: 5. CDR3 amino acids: CASSRGLAGGEDEQYF. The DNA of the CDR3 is TGTGCCAGCAGCCGGGGACTAGCGGGAGGGGAGGACGAGCAGTACTTC.

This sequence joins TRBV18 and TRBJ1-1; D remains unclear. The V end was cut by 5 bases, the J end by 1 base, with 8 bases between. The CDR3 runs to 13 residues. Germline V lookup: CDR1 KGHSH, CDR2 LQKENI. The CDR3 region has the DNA TGTGCCAGCTCATCTCAGAAGAACACTGAAGCTTTCTTT. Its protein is CASSSQKNTEAFF.

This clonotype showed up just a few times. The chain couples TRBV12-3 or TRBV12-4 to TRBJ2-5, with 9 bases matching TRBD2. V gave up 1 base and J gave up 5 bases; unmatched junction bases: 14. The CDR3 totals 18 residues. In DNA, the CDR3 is TGTGCCAGCAGTTTAGAGTTAGCGAGCGGGAGGTTCGGGGAGACCCAGTACTTC. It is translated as CASSLELASGRFGETQYF.

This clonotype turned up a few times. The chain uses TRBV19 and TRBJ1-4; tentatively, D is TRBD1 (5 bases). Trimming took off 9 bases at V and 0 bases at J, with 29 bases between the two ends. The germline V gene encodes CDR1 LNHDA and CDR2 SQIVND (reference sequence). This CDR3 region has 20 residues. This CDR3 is CARTPRRGTPLFATNEKLFF. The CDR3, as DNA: TGTGCCAGAACCCCTCGGCGGGGGACTCCTCTATTTGCAACTAATGAAAAACTGTTTTTT.

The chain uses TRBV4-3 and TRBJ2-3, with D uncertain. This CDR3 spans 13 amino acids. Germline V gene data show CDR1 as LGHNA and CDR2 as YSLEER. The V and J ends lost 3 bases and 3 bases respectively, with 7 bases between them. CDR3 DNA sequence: TGCGCCAGCAGCCACAGTGGGACAGATACGCAGTATTTT. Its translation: CASSHSGTDTQYF.

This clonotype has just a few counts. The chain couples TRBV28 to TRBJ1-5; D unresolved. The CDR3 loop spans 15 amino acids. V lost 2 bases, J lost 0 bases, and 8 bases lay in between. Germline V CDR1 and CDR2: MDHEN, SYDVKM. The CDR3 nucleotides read TGTGCCAGCAGTTTAATTGGTCCTAGCAATCAGCCCCAGCATTTT. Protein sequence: CASSLIGPSNQPQHF.

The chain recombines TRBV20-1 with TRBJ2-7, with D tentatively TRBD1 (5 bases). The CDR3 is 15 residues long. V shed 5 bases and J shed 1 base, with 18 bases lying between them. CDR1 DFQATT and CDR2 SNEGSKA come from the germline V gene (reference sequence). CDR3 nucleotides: TGCAGTGCTTTGGGCCAGGGAAACCCATCCTACGAGCAGTACTTC. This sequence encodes CSALGQGNPSYEQYF.

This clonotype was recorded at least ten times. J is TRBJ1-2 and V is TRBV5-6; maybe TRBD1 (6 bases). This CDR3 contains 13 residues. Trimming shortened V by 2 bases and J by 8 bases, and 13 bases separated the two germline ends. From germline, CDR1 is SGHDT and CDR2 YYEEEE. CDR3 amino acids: CASSLTTGNGYTF. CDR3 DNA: TGTGCCAGCAGCTTAACCACAGGGAACGGCTACACCTTC.

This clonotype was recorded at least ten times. The CDR3 spells CASSLSGFPGGYGYTF. The CDR3, as DNA: TGTGCCAGCAGTTTATCGGGCTTCCCTGGGGGTTATGGCTACACCTTC. The gene calls are TRBV12-3 or TRBV12-4 and TRBJ1-2; possibly TRBD1 for D (5 bases). This CDR3 contains 16 residues. V shed 2 bases and J shed 5 bases, with 18 bases lying between them.

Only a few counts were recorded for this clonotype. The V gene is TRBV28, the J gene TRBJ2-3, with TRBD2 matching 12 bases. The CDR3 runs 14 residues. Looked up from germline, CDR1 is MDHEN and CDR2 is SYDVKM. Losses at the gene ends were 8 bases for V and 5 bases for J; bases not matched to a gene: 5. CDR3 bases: TGTGCCAGCGGACTAGCGGGGAGTAGAGATACGCAGTATTTT. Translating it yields CASGLAGSRDTQYF.

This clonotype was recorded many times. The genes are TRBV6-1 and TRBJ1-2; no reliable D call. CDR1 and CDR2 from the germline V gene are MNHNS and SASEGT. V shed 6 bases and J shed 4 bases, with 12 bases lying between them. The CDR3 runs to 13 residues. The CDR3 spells CASRREMGYGYTF. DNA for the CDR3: TGTGCCAGCAGACGGGAGATGGGCTATGGCTACACCTTC.

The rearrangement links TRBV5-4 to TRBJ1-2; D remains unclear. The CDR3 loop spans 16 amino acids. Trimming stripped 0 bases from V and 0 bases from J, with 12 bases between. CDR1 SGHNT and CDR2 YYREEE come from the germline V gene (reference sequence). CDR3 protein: CASSLAEYPANYGYTF. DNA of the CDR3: TGTGCCAGCAGCTTGGCCGAATACCCAGCTAACTATGGCTACACCTTC.

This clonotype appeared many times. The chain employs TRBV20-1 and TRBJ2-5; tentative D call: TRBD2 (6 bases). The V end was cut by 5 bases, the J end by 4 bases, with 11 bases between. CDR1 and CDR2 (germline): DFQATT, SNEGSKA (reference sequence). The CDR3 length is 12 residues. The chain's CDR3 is CSADSGGETQYF. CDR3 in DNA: TGCAGTGCTGATTCCGGGGGAGAGACCCAGTACTTC.